Listed here is a single T cell receptor beta chain. Antigen: not known. This sample is part of a study of shared clonotypes between healthy human individuals. Libraries were prepared by immunoSEQ multiplex PCR; TCRdb keeps only in-frame clonotypes and omits some of them. The data show roughly 1,000,000 clones, 75% to 80% seen once. Whole-study findings and limits: Unshared clonotypes carried lower generation probabilities than those common to all four donors. Naive subsets typically showed greater estimated richness than memory subsets.

CDR1 MNHEY and CDR2 SVGAGI come from the germline V gene. Trimming took off 0 bases at V and 0 bases at J, with 9 bases between the two ends. The CDR3 sequence is 16 residues long. The clonotype comes from a man aged 18 to 30 in good health. Some clones in this sample may be carry-over from other donors' samples. The rearrangement links TRBV6-5 to TRBJ2-4; D gene unclear. Sequencing was performed on memory CD4+ T cells from PBMCs. The subset was: CD45RA-negative fraction. CDR3 in DNA: TGTGCCAGCAGTTACTCGACCGCGTTAGCCAAAAACATTCAGTACTTC. This codes for CASSYSTALAKNIQYF.